This entry lists 3 T cell receptor beta chains sequenced from one sample in a study of OX40 agonist ivuxolimab in advanced cancers. Produced via immunoSEQ multiplex PCR; TCRdb's table is partial and in-frame only. This repertoire shows around 76,000 clones, 86% found once; its top ten account for more than 2.5%. The sequencing used CD4+ or CD8+ T cells sorted from blood, collected in a trial of the OX40 agonist ivuxolimab. The receptors originated from an adult with an advanced solid tumor such as melanoma, head and neck, liver or kidney cancer.

The genes are TRBV5-1 and TRBJ1-3; D is unresolved. The V end lost 0 bases, the J end lost 2 bases, and 6 bases lay between the germline ends. Germline CDR1 reads SGHRS; CDR2 reads YFSETQ. CDR3 length: 14 amino acids. As DNA, the CDR3 is TGCGCCAGCAGCTTGGACGGGGCTGGAAACACCATATATTTT. It yields the protein CASSLDGAGNTIYF.

This clone was recorded only once. The chain recombines TRBV7-3 with TRBJ1-2, with TRBD1 matching 7 bases. After removal of 3 bases from V and 2 bases from J, the junction contained 9 bases not matched to a gene. Germline V gives CDR1 SGHTA, CDR2 FQGTGA. This CDR3 comprises 16 residues. CDR3 sequence (DNA): TGTGCCAGCAGCTTCTTTTCCGCAGGGGGAAACTATGGCTACACCTTC. Residues: CASSFFSAGGNYGYTF.

The gene calls are TRBV28 and TRBJ1-4; 7 bases line up with TRBD1. This CDR3 has 14 residues. Looked up from germline, CDR1 is MDHEN and CDR2 is SYDVKM. With 7 bases clipped from V and 8 bases from J, the junction kept 10 bases outside the gene matches. The CDR3 loop is CASTLGGTREKLFF. The CDR3, as DNA: TGTGCCAGCACCCTAGGGGGCACACGGGAAAAACTGTTTTTT.